The sequence of this TCR beta chain was determined in a study of T cells in Graves' hyperthyroidism and ophthalmopathy. It was RNA transcripts that yielded the amplified TCR beta CDR3 regions. When the TCR CDR3 underwent first-round RT-PCR, the HTBI primer set was used. MiXCR, applied by TCRdb to the multiplex PCR reads, yields one record per CDR3 protein. Among fewer than 850,000 distinct CDR3 sequences listed, 17% were seen once. Trimming pared 1 base from V and 0 bases from J, leaving 4 bases between. This CDR3 is built from 14 residues. Germline V CDR1 and CDR2: SGHAT, FQNNGV. This clonotype appeared many times.

The clonotype comes from a man between 45 and 60 years old with Graves' hyperthyroidism. Sequencing was performed on blood. The chain carries TRBV11-2 and TRBJ1-3; no reliable D call. CDR3 sequence: CASSLAISGNTIYF. The CDR3 DNA reads as TGTGCCAGCAGCTTAGCCATCTCTGGAAACACCATATATTTT.